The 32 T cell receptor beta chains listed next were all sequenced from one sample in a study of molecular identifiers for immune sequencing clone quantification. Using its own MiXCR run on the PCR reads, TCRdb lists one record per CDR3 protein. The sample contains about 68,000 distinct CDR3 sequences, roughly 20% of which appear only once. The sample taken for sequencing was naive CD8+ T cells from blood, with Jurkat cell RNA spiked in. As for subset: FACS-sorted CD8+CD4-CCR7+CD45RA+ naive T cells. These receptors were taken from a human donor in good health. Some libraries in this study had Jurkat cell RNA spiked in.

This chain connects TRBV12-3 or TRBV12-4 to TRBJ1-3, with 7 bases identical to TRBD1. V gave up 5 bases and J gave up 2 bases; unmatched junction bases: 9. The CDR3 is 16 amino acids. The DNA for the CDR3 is TGTGCCAGCAGTCCGCGACAGGGTATTGCTGGAAACACCATATATTTT. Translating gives CASSPRQGIAGNTIYF.

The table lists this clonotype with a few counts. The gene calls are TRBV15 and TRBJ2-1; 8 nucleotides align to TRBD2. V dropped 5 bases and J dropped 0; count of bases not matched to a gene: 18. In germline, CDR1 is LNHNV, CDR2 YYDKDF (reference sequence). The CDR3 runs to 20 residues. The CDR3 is CATSEAWGGRTLRSYNEQFF. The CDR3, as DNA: TGTGCCACCAGCGAAGCTTGGGGCGGGAGGACGTTACGCTCCTACAATGAGCAGTTCTTC.

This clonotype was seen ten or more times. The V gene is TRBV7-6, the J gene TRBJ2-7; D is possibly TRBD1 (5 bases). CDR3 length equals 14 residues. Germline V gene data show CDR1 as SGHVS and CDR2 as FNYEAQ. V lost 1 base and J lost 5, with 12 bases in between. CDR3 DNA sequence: TGTGCCAGCAGCTTAGTACCCCAGACAGACGAGCAGTACTTC. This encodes CASSLVPQTDEQYF.

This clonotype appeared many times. The DNA of the CDR3 is TGCAGTGCTAGAGATACAATTACAACTAATGAAAAACTGTTTTTT. Translating it yields CSARDTITTNEKLFF. This chain uses TRBV20-1 with TRBJ1-4; D call uncertain. Trimming stripped 0 bases from V and 0 bases from J, with 8 bases between. CDR1 and CDR2 (germline): DFQATT, SNEGSKA (reference sequence). The CDR3 has 15 amino acids.

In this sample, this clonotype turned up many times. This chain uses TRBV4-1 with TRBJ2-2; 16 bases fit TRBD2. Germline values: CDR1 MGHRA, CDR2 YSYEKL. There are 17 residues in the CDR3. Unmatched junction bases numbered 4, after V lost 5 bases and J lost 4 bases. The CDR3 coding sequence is TGCGCCAGCAGCTCCGGGACTAGCGGGAGGGGCACCGGGGAGCTGTTTTTT. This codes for CASSSGTSGRGTGELFF.

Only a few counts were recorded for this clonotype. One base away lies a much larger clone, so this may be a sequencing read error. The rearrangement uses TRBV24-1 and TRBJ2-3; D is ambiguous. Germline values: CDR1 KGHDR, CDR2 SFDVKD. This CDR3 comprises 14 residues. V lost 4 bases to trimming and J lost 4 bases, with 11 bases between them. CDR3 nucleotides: TGTGCCACCAGTGACCGACGTTCCCCAGATACGCAGTATTTT. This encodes CATSDRRSPDTQYF.

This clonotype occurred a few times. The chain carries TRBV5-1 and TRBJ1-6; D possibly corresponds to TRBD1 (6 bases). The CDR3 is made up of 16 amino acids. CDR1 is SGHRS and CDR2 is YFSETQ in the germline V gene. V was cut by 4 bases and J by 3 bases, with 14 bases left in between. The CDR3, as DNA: TGCGCCAGCAGCGTGGGGACACCTTTCTATAATTCACCCCTCCACTTT. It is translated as CASSVGTPFYNSPLHF.

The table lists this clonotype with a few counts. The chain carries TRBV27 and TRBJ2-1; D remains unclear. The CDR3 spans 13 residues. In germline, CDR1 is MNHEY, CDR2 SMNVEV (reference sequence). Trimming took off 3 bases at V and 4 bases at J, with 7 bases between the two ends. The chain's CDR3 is CASSFGYYNEQFF. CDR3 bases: TGTGCCAGCAGTTTCGGCTATTACAATGAGCAGTTCTTC.

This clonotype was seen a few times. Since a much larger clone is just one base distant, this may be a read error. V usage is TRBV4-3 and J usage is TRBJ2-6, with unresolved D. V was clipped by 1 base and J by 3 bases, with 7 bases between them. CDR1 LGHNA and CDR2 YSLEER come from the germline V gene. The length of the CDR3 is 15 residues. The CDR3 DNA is TGCGCCAGCAGCCAAGCCAGGTTTGGGGCCAACGTCCTGACTTTC. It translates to CASSQARFGANVLTF.

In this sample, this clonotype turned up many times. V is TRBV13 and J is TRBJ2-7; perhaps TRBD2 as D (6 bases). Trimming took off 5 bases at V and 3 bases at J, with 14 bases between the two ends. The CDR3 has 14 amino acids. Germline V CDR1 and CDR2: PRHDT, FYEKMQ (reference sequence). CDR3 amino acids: CASSPSGTHYEQYF. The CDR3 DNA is TGTGCCAGCAGCCCCTCCGGGACTCACTACGAGCAGTACTTC.

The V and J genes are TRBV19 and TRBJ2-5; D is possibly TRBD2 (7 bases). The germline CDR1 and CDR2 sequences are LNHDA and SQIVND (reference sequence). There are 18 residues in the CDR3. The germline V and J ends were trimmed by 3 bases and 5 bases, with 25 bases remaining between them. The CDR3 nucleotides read TGTGCCAGTAGTATTCCCCCGGGCAGCGGGGACATTCGGGAGACCCAGTACTTC. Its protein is CASSIPPGSGDIRETQYF.

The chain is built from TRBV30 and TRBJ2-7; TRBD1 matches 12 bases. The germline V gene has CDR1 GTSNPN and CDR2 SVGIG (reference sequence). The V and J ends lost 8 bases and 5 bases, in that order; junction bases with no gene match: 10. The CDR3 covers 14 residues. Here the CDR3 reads CASSKGTGGHEQYF. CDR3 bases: TGTGCCAGCAGTAAAGGGACAGGGGGCCACGAGCAGTACTTC.

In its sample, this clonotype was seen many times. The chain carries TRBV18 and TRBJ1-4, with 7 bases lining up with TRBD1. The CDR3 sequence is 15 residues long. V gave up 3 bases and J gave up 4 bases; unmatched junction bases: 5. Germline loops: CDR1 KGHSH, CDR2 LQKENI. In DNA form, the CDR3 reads TGTGCCAGCTCACCCCGGGACAGCGATAATGAAAAACTGTTTTTT. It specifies CASSPRDSDNEKLFF. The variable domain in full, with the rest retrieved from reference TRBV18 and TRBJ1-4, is NAGVMQNPRHLVRRRGQEARLRCSPMKGHSHVYWYRQLPEEGLKFMVYLQKENIIDESGMPKERFSAEFPKEGPSILRIQQVVRGDSAAYFCASSPRDSDNEKLFFGSGTQLSVL.

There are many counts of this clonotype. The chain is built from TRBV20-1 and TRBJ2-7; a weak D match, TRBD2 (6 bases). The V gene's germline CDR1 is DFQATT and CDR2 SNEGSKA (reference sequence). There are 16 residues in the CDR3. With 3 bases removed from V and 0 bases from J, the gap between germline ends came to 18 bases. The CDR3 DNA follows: TGCAGTGCTAGCTTGCGGTTGGAGGGCAGCTCCTACGAGCAGTACTTC. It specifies CSASLRLEGSSYEQYF.

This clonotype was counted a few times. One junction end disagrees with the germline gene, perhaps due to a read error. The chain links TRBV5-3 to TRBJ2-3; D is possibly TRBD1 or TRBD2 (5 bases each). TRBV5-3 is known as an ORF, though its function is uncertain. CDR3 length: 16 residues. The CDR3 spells CASSFSYRGPPDTQYF. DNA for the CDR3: TGTGCCAGCAGCTTTTCGTATCGGGGCCCTCCCGATACGCAGTATTTT.

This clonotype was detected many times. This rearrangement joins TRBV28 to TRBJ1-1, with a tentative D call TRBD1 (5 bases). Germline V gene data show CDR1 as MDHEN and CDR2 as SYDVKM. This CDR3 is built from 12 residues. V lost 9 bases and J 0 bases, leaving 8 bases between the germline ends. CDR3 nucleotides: TGTGCCAGTGAACAGGTGAACACTGAAGCTTTCTTT. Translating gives CASEQVNTEAFF.

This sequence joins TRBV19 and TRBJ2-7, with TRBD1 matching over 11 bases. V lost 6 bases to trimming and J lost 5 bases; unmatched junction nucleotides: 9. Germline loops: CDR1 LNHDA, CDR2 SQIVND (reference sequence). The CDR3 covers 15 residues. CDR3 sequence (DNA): TGTGCCAGTAGCATCTTGGACAGGGGGCTCGACGAGCAGTACTTC. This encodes CASSILDRGLDEQYF.

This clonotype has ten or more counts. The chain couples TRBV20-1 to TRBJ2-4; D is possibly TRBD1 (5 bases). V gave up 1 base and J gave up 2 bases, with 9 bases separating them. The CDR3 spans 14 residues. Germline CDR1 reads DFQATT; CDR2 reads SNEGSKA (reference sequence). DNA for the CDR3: TGCAGTGCTAGAGCTAGACAGACCAAAAACATTCAGTACTTC. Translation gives CSARARQTKNIQYF.

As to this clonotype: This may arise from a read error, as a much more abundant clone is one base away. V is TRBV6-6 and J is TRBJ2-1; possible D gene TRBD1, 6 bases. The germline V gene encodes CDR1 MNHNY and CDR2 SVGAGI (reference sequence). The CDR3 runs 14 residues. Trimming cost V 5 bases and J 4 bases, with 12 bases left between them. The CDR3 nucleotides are TGTGCCAGCAGTCGGATAGGGGGATACAATGAGCAGTTCTTC. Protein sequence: CASSRIGGYNEQFF.

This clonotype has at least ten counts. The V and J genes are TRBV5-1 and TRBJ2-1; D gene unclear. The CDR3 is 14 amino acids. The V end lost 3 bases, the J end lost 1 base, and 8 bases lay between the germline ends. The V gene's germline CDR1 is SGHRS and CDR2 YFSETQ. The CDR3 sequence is CASSSSWSYNEQFF. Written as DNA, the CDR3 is TGCGCCAGCAGCTCTTCGTGGTCCTACAATGAGCAGTTCTTC.

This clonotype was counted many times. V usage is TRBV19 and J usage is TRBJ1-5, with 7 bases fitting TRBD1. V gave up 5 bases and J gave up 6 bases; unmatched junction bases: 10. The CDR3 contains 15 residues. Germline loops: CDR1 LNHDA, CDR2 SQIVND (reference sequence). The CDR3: CASSWIDRAGQPQHF. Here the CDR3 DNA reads TGTGCCAGTAGTTGGATTGACAGGGCCGGTCAGCCCCAGCATTTT.

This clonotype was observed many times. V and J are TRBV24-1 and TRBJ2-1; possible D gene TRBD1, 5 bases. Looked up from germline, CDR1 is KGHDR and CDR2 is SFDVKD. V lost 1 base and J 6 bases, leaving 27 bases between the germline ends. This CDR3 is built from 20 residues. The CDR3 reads CATSDFRTQPSTQVGNEQFF. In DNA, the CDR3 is TGTGCCACCAGTGATTTTCGGACACAACCTTCAACACAGGTCGGCAATGAGCAGTTCTTC.

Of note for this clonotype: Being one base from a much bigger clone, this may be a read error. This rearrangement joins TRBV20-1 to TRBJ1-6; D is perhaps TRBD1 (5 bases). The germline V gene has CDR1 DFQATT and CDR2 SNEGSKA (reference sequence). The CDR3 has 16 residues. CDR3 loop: CSARDPPGGWNSPFHF. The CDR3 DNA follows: TGCAGTGCTAGAGACCCCCCTGGGGGGTGGAATTCACCCTTCCACTTT.

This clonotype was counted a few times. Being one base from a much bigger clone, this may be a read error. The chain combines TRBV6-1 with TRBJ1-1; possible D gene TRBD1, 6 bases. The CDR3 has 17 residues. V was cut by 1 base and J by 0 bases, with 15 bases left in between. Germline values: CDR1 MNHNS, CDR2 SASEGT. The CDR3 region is CASSEVLWGALNTEAFF. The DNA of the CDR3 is TGTGCCAGCAGTGAAGTGCTATGGGGGGCGCTGAACACTGAAGCTTTCTTT.

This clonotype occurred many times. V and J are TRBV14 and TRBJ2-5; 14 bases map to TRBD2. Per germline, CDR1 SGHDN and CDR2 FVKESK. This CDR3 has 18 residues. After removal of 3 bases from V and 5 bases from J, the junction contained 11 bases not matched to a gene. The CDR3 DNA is TGTGCCAGCAGCCAGACGGGACTAGCGGGAGTGGCGGAGGAGACCCAGTACTTC. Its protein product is CASSQTGLAGVAEETQYF.

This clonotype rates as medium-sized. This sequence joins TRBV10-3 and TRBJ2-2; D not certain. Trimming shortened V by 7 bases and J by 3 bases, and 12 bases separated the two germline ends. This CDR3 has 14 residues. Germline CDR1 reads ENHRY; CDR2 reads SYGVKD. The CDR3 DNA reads TGTGCCATCAACCCAGGACGGGACACCGGGGAGCTGTTTTTT. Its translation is CAINPGRDTGELFF.

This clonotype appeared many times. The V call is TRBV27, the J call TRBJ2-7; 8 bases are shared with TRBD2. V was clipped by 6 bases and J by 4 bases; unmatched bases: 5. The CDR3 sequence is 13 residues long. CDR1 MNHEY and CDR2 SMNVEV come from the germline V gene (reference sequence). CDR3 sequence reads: CASSYGRAYEQYF. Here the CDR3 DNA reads TGTGCCAGCAGCTACGGGAGGGCATACGAGCAGTACTTC.

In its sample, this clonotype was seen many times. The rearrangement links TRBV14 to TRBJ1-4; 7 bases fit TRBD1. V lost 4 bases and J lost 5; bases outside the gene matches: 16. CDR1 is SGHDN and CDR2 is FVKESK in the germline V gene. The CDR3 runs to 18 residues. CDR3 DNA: TGTGCCAGCAGCCGCCGAACAGGGGACCGGAGGGAAAATGAAAAACTGTTTTTT. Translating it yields CASSRRTGDRRENEKLFF.

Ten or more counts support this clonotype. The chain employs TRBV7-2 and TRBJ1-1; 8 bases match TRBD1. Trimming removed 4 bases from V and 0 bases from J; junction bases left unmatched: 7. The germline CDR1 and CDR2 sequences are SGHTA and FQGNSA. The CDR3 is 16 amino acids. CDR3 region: CASSSTGGLMNTEAFF. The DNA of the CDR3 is TGTGCCAGCAGCTCCACAGGGGGGCTGATGAACACTGAAGCTTTCTTT.

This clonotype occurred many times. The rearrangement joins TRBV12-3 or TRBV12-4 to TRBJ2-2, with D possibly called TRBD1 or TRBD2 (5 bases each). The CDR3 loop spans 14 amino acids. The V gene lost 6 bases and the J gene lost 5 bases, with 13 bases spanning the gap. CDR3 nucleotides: TGTGCCAGCAGGCAGGGAGAAAGTACCGGGGAGCTGTTTTTT. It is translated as CASRQGESTGELFF.

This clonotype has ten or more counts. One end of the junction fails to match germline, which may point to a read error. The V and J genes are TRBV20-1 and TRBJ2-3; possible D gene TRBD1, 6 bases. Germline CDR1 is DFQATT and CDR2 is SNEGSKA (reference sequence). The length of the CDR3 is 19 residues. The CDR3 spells CSARAQPGVDRTFTDTQYF. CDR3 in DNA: TGCAGTGCAAGAGCACAACCCGGAGTAGACAGGACCTTCACAGATACGCAGTATTTT.

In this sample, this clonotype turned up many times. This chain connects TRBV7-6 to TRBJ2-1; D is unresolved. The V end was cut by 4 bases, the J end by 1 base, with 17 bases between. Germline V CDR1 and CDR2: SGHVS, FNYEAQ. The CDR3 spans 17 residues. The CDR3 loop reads CASSSATLSSSYNEQFF. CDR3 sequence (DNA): TGTGCCAGCAGCTCCGCGACCCTCTCCTCATCCTACAATGAGCAGTTCTTC.